A selection of T cell receptor beta chains follows, all from one sample in a study of control samples from healthy donors and cancer patients. Repertoires were generated with immunoSEQ multiplex PCR, while TCRdb's copy carries only in-frame clones and drops some. The data show a few thousand clones, roughly 86% seen once. Material: formalin-fixed, paraffin-embedded tissue. The source of these receptors is a female donor with lung cancer. CDR3s include the opening cysteine and the closing phenylalanine or tryptophan. A D gene is named only where the DNA matches it firmly. The size of a clone is reported for some rows only, either as once, few or many, or as a class for expanded clones.

d_gene: NA; abundance: NA; j_gene: TRBJ2-1; v_gene: TRBV5-1; CDR3aa: CASSGPGFNEQFF; CDR3nt: TGCGCCAGCAGCGGGCCAGGGTTCAATGAGCAGTTCTTC
d_gene: NA; abundance: NA; j_gene: TRBJ2-3; v_gene: TRBV7-2; CDR3aa: CASSLASGSTDTQYF; CDR3nt: TGTGCCAGCAGCTTAGCTAGCGGTAGCACAGATACGCAGTATTTT
d_gene: NA; abundance: NA; j_gene: TRBJ1-4; v_gene: TRBV5-6; CDR3aa: CASSMGPLEDEKLFF; CDR3nt: TGTGCCAGCAGCATGGGACCCCTGGAGGATGAAAAACTGTTTTTT
d_gene: NA; abundance: NA; j_gene: TRBJ1-4; v_gene: TRBV6-5; CDR3aa: CASRWTEENEKLFF; CDR3nt: TGTGCCAGCAGATGGACAGAAGAGAATGAAAAACTGTTTTTT
d_gene: TRBD2; abundance: NA; j_gene: TRBJ2-1; v_gene: TRBV27; CDR3aa: CASSRGTSGNNEQFF; CDR3nt: TGTGCCAGCAGTCGAGGGACTAGCGGAAACAATGAGCAGTTCTTC
d_gene: NA; abundance: NA; j_gene: TRBJ2-7; v_gene: TRBV20-1; CDR3aa: CSAQGEYEQYF; CDR3nt: TGCAGTGCACAAGGGGAATACGAGCAGTACTTC
d_gene: NA; abundance: few; j_gene: TRBJ1-2; v_gene: TRBV10-2; CDR3aa: CASSEREEGYTF; CDR3nt: TGCGCCAGCAGTGAAAGGGAGGAGGGCTACACCTTC
d_gene: NA; abundance: NA; j_gene: TRBJ1-1; v_gene: TRBV6-5; CDR3aa: CASSYTMNTEAFF; CDR3nt: TGTGCCAGCAGTTACACTATGAACACTGAAGCTTTCTTT
d_gene: NA; abundance: NA; j_gene: TRBJ1-2; v_gene: TRBV5-4; CDR3aa: CASSLERVEDYGYTF; CDR3nt: TGTGCCAGCAGCTTGGAACGTGTCGAGGACTATGGCTACACCTTC
d_gene: TRBD1; abundance: NA; j_gene: TRBJ2-3; v_gene: TRBV19; CDR3aa: CASSNWGQGLRDTQYF; CDR3nt: TGTGCCAGTAGTAACTGGGGACAGGGGTTGAGAGATACGCAGTATTTT
d_gene: TRBD2; abundance: NA; j_gene: TRBJ2-5; v_gene: TRBV5-6; CDR3aa: CASSLSLGRALETQYF; CDR3nt: TGTGCCAGCAGCTTGTCCCTCGGGAGGGCCTTAGAGACCCAGTACTTC
d_gene: TRBD2; abundance: few; j_gene: TRBJ2-1; v_gene: TRBV28; CDR3aa: CASSFGGRAYNEQFF; CDR3nt: TGTGCCAGCAGTTTTGGCGGGAGGGCCTACAATGAGCAGTTCTTC
d_gene: TRBD2; abundance: once; j_gene: TRBJ2-5; v_gene: TRBV7-8; CDR3aa: CASSPRTSGSQETQYF; CDR3nt: TGTGCCAGCAGCCCAAGGACTAGCGGGAGCCAAGAAACCCAGTACTTC
d_gene: NA; abundance: NA; j_gene: TRBJ1-5; v_gene: TRBV2; CDR3aa: CASSEARGAGQPQHF; CDR3nt: TGTGCCAGCAGTGAAGCGAGAGGGGCTGGGCAGCCCCAGCATTTT
d_gene: TRBD2; abundance: once; j_gene: TRBJ2-2; v_gene: TRBV4-2; CDR3aa: CASSQSGGSDTGELFF; CDR3nt: TGTGCCAGCAGCCAAAGCGGGGGGAGTGACACCGGGGAGCTGTTTTTT
d_gene: NA; abundance: NA; j_gene: TRBJ2-1; v_gene: TRBV4-2; CDR3aa: CASSHHEDNNEQFF; CDR3nt: TGTGCCAGCAGCCACCACGAGGACAACAATGAGCAGTTCTTC
d_gene: NA; abundance: once; j_gene: TRBJ2-3; v_gene: TRBV9; CDR3aa: CASSVASYETDTQYF; CDR3nt: TGTGCCAGCAGCGTAGCCAGTTATGAAACAGATACGCAGTATTTT
d_gene: TRBD1; abundance: NA; j_gene: TRBJ2-7; v_gene: TRBV28; CDR3aa: CASSGDRRTPYEQYF; CDR3nt: TGTGCCAGCAGTGGGGACAGGCGGACCCCCTACGAGCAGTACTTC
d_gene: NA; abundance: NA; j_gene: TRBJ1-2; v_gene: TRBV6-5; CDR3aa: CASSYTNYGYTF; CDR3nt: TGTGCCAGCAGTTACACTAACTATGGCTACACCTTC
d_gene: NA; abundance: NA; j_gene: TRBJ2-2; v_gene: TRBV24-1; CDR3aa: CATSVRAAGSGELFF; CDR3nt: TGTGCCACCAGTGTAAGGGCCGCGGGGTCCGGGGAGCTGTTTTTT
d_gene: TRBD2; abundance: NA; j_gene: TRBJ2-3; v_gene: TRBV20-1; CDR3aa: CSASSGGLNTQYF; CDR3nt: TGCAGTGCTAGTTCGGGAGGGCTAAATACGCAGTATTTT
d_gene: NA; abundance: NA; j_gene: TRBJ2-2; v_gene: TRBV24-1; CDR3aa: CATSDFGGAGELFF; CDR3nt: TGTGCCACCAGTGATTTTGGGGGAGCCGGGGAGCTGTTTTTT
d_gene: TRBD2; abundance: NA; j_gene: TRBJ2-1; v_gene: TRBV29-1; CDR3aa: CSVSSSGDEQFF; CDR3nt: TGCAGCGTTTCTTCCAGCGGGGATGAGCAGTTCTTC
d_gene: NA; abundance: NA; j_gene: TRBJ2-5; v_gene: TRBV27; CDR3aa: CASSATRAETQYF; CDR3nt: TGTGCCAGCAGTGCCACCCGTGCAGAGACCCAGTACTTC